This note documents a single T cell receptor (beta chain) sequence. This clone was seen more than once but under ten times. The target of this receptor is not known. Per-base quality was not reported, and no clone a single base away is much larger than it. The collaborating institutions used their own protocols to collect whole blood in K2EDTA tubes. Collaborator samples were shipped for TCRbeta analysis as frozen whole blood, isolated PBMCs, or DNA extracted from either sample type. V is shortened by 1 base, J by 0 bases, and the region joining them spans 4 bases. Spanning cysteine to phenylalanine, the CDR3 consists of 14 amino acids. This entry keeps only the CDR3 DNA: 42 bases, framed from base 1. CDR1 SGHTA and CDR2 FQGNSA are derived from the germline V gene. The immunoSEQ Assay, a bias-controlled multiplex PCR, was used to amplify TCRbeta CDR3 regions from genomic DNA. In the original analysis: The number of nucleated cells in each sample was estimated by amplification of reference gene primers within the assay. Sequence reads were collapsed and filtered to measure the absolute abundance of every unique TCRbeta CDR3 rearrangement. For each sample, productive Simpson clonality was calculated as the square root of Simpson's diversity index over productive rearrangements. In TCRdb, the immuneACCESS table is reduced to in-frame sequences with V and J assigned. These tables do not hold every clone; where another copy was compared, an unresolved V gene accounts for under half, and the others remain unexplained. V and J calls and clone size are given by that table; D and trimming were obtained from the DNA. For this sample the table gives approximately 97,000 clones, of which roughly 80% were detected only once. Of the sample, around 4.5% is held by the ten largest clones.

These data belong to a study of blood T cell repertoires in COVID-19 (dated by TCRdb to 2019 to 2021). Describing the broader study: Samples covering the acute and convalescent phases of COVID-19 were provided by collaborators in the United States, Italy and Spain. The samples were drawn from two sources: the first 160 participants of the ongoing ImmuneRACE study, and 1,254 subjects contributed by 6 global collaborators. A de-identified subject ID, COVID-19 status, age in years and sex were almost always included in the sample metadata. The repertoires were made available in a free public database intended to serve as a resource for research on the immune response to SARS-CoV-2. Deeply sampled blood TCRbeta repertoires from subjects exposed to, actively infected with, or recovered from COVID-19 were included in the dataset. Where HLA class I and class II types were available, the types were taken from metadata supplied by the sample provider, not from assay-based typing. The prospective study material was composed of cDNA or gDNA derived from T cells, B-cell-depleted T cells, or PBMCs. Beyond this particular receptor, the publication reports: The amount of clinical and demographic metadata varied by source and participant and was provided uncurated.

The material sequenced was peripheral blood. The source is a human donor in a cohort sampled during active COVID-19. The chain employs TRBV7-2 and TRBJ1-3, with no confidently assigned D gene. The DNA reads TGTGCCAGCAGCTTAGACAGCTCTGGAAACACCATATATTTT. This sequence encodes CASSLDSSGNTIYF.